The next 9 T cell receptor beta chains were all read from a single sample in a study of regulatory T cells in long-lasting Graves disease. Described time point: newly diagnosed GD, antithyroid drugs for less than 3 months. Generation of the TCR library employed RNA extracted from PBMCs. Sequencing libraries for TCR beta were prepared with iRepertoire HTBI primers and Arm-PCR of CDR3 regions. TCRdb called the multiplex PCR reads again in MiXCR, with one record for every CDR3 protein. The data hold approximately 560,000 distinct CDR3 sequences, with roughly 16% observed a single time. These same records also appear under a second study, on T cells in Graves' hyperthyroidism and ophthalmopathy.

The specimen was peripheral blood mononuclear cells (PBMCs), collected at new diagnosis, from a patient treated with antithyroid drugs. The receptors come from a man aged 18 to 30 with Graves disease.

This clonotype was found a few times. V gene TRBV24-1 combines with J gene TRBJ2-7; maybe TRBD2 (6 bases). Per germline, CDR1 KGHDR and CDR2 SFDVKD. The CDR3 length is 12 residues. Trimming shortened V by 1 base and J by 6 bases, and 6 bases separated the two germline ends. CDR3 in DNA: TGTGCCACCAGTGATTTCGGGGGCGAGCAGTACTTC. Encoded protein: CATSDFGGEQYF.

To note about this clonotype: Possible read error: a much larger clone is one base away. V and J are TRBV2 and TRBJ2-3; 8 bases align to TRBD2. The CDR3 has 16 residues. Germline V gene data show CDR1 as SNHLY and CDR2 as FYNNEI. CDR3 bases: TGTGCCGGCAGTGAACAGCCGGGACGGGGGGGAGATACGCAGTATTTT. It specifies CAGSEQPGRGGDTQYF.

This clonotype came up many times. This sequence joins TRBV19 and TRBJ2-1; 7 bases map to TRBD1. Germline V CDR1 and CDR2: LNHDA, SQIVND (reference sequence). This CDR3 is 14 amino acids long. V dropped 6 bases and J dropped 2; count of bases not matched to a gene: 4. The DNA of the CDR3 is TGTGCCAGTAGCCCGGGACAGACCTACAATGAGCAGTTCTTC. Translation gives CASSPGQTYNEQFF. The variable domain in full, completed from reference TRBV19 and TRBJ2-1, reads DGGITQSPKYLFRKEGQNVTLSCEQNLNHDAMYWYRQDPGQGLRLIYYSQIVNDFQKGDIAEGYSVSREKKESFPLTVTSAQKNPTAFYLCASSPGQTYNEQFFGPGTRLTVL.

This clonotype was seen many times. J is TRBJ2-1 and V is TRBV27, with 7 bases lining up with TRBD2. The CDR3 runs to 13 residues. The trim removed 6 bases at V and 5 bases at J, leaving 4 bases unmatched. In germline, CDR1 is MNHEY, CDR2 SMNVEV (reference sequence). The CDR3 protein is CASRHLADNEQFF. DNA of the CDR3: TGTGCCAGCAGACATCTAGCGGACAATGAGCAGTTCTTC.

This clonotype was seen many times. V usage is TRBV30 and J usage is TRBJ2-2, with no clear D. This CDR3 is built from 13 residues. V was cut by 4 bases and J by 4 bases, with 10 bases left in between. Germline V gene lookup returns CDR1 GTSNPN and CDR2 SVGIG (reference sequence). CDR3 in DNA: TGTGCCTGGACCCCCAGGACCACCGGGGAGCTGTTTTTT. It yields the protein CAWTPRTTGELFF.

This clonotype was seen ten or more times. The chain recombines TRBV7-8 with TRBJ1-1; D unresolved. CDR3 length: 14 residues. Trimming removed 4 bases from V and 1 base from J, with 10 bases in between. The germline V gene encodes CDR1 SGHVS and CDR2 FQNEAQ. The CDR3 DNA follows: TGTGCCAGCAGCTCTTCGGGCTGGAACACTGAAGCTTTCTTT. Translating gives CASSSSGWNTEAFF. Full variable domain (missing parts from reference TRBV7-8 and TRBJ1-1): GAGVSQSPRYKVAKRGQDVALRCDPISGHVSLFWYQQALGQGPEFLTYFQNEAQLDKSGLPSDRFFAERPEGSVSTLKIQRTQQEDSAVYLCASSSSGWNTEAFFGQGTRLTVV.

This clonotype was observed a handful of times. The V and J genes are TRBV20-1 and TRBJ2-7; D gene uncertain. CDR1 is DFQATT, CDR2 SNEGSKA, per germline (reference sequence). V dropped 0 bases and J dropped 2 bases, with 14 bases sitting between them. The CDR3 covers 15 residues. CDR3 amino acids: CSARDPRVHTYEQYF. CDR3 coding DNA: TGCAGTGCTAGAGATCCCCGGGTGCATACCTACGAGCAGTACTTC.

The J gene is TRBJ1-1, the V gene TRBV12-5, with a tentative D call TRBD1 (6 bases). Trimming removed 11 bases at V and 8 bases at J, with 21 bases between. There are 13 residues in the CDR3. Germline loops: CDR1 LGHNT, CDR2 FRNRAP. CDR3 in DNA: TGTGCTTCAACCTTAGGGGGGGGCTCCGAAGCTTTCTTT. Translating it yields CASTLGGGSEAFF.

This chain connects TRBV5-1 to TRBJ2-7, with TRBD2 matching over 7 bases. This CDR3 region has 14 residues. CDR1 SGHRS and CDR2 YFSETQ come from the germline V gene. After removal of 1 base from V and 5 bases from J, the junction contained 6 bases not matched to a gene. This CDR3 is CASSLLSGGDEQYF. The CDR3 DNA reads TGCGCCAGCAGCTTGTTATCGGGAGGTGACGAGCAGTACTTC.